The 8 T cell receptor beta chains listed next were all sequenced from one sample in a study of identical twins. TCRdb fed the 5' RACE reads into MiXCR, producing one record per CDR3 protein. The table includes roughly 260,000 distinct CDR3 sequences, 6% to 8.5% detected once. Another study also made use of these data, one on yellow fever vaccine responses in identical twins.

Sequencing was carried out using CD8+ T cells sorted from blood. Receptors were obtained from a young woman in good health.

The V call is TRBV10-2, the J call TRBJ2-3, with TRBD1 matching 9 bases. Germline trimming cut 5 bases from V and 11 bases from J; bases unmatched to any gene: 11. CDR1 and CDR2 (germline): WSHSY, SAAADI. CDR3 length: 14 residues. In nucleotides, the CDR3 is TGCGCCAGCAGTCTGGACAGGGGATTTCGGGAGCAGTATTTT. This encodes CASSLDRGFREQYF.

This clonotype appeared many times. The J gene is TRBJ2-1, the V gene TRBV10-3, with TRBD2 matching over 12 bases. Per the germline V gene, CDR1 is ENHRY and CDR2 is SYGVKD. There are 13 residues in the CDR3. Trimming removed 10 bases from V and 8 bases from J; junction bases left unmatched: 6. The CDR3 nucleotides read TGTGCCACCGGGACTAGCGGGCTAGATGAGCAGTTCTTC. Residues: CATGTSGLDEQFF.

This clonotype appeared a few times. V usage is TRBV2 and J usage is TRBJ2-1, with 9 positions matching TRBD2. The ends lost 3 bases at V and 6 bases at J; junction bases unmatched: 6. The CDR3 is 15 amino acids. Germline V gene data show CDR1 as SNHLY and CDR2 as FYNNEI. CDR3 sequence (DNA): TGTGCCAGCAGTGAGGTGGCTAGCGGGACCAATGAGCAGTTCTTC. Protein: CASSEVASGTNEQFF.

This clonotype was seen many times. The CDR3 sequence: CSAGTAIRSPLHF. The CDR3 DNA reads TGCAGTGCAGGGACAGCTATACGATCACCCCTCCACTTT. The rearrangement uses TRBV20-1 and TRBJ1-6, with 7 positions matching TRBD1. The CDR3 totals 13 residues. The V segment lost 6 bases and the J segment 10 bases; nucleotides outside the gene matches: 9. In germline, CDR1 is DFQATT, CDR2 SNEGSKA (reference sequence).

The V gene is TRBV15, the J gene TRBJ2-3; weak D call: TRBD2 (6 bases). With 0 bases removed from V and 4 bases from J, the gap between germline ends came to 20 bases. Germline V gene data show CDR1 as LNHNV and CDR2 as YYDKDF (reference sequence). The CDR3 contains 18 residues. The CDR3 reads CATSRDYGTGTSPDTQYF. The CDR3 nucleotides read TGTGCCACCAGCAGAGATTACGGGACGGGGACTTCCCCAGATACGCAGTATTTT.

This clonotype was detected only a few times. The chain uses TRBV5-1 and TRBJ1-2; a weak D match, TRBD1 (6 bases). Germline CDR1 SGHRS, CDR2 YFSETQ. The CDR3 runs to 15 residues. Deletions cut 4 bases from V and 0 bases from J, with 13 bases between. As DNA, the CDR3 is TGCGCCAGCAGCGGTACAGGGATTACTAACTATGGCTACACCTTC. Its protein product is CASSGTGITNYGYTF.

In its sample, this clonotype was seen a few times. The rearrangement joins TRBV11-2 to TRBJ1-5; tentative D call: TRBD1 (6 bases). Trimming left V 0 bases short and J 7 bases short, with 16 bases between. The CDR3 has 16 residues. Germline CDR1 and CDR2: SGHAT and FQNNGV. The CDR3, as DNA: TGTGCCAGCAGCTTAGATGGCAGGGGAACGGGACAGCCCCAGCATTTT. Its protein product is CASSLDGRGTGQPQHF.

This clonotype was recorded a few times. The rearrangement uses TRBV9 and TRBJ2-7; maybe TRBD1 (6 bases). V was shortened by 3 bases and J by 0 bases, with 13 bases between the two germline ends. Per germline, CDR1 SGDLS and CDR2 YYNGEE. This CDR3 has 15 residues. This CDR3 is CASSAADSSSYEQYF. The CDR3 DNA reads TGTGCCAGCAGCGCAGCGGACAGTTCCTCCTACGAGCAGTACTTC.